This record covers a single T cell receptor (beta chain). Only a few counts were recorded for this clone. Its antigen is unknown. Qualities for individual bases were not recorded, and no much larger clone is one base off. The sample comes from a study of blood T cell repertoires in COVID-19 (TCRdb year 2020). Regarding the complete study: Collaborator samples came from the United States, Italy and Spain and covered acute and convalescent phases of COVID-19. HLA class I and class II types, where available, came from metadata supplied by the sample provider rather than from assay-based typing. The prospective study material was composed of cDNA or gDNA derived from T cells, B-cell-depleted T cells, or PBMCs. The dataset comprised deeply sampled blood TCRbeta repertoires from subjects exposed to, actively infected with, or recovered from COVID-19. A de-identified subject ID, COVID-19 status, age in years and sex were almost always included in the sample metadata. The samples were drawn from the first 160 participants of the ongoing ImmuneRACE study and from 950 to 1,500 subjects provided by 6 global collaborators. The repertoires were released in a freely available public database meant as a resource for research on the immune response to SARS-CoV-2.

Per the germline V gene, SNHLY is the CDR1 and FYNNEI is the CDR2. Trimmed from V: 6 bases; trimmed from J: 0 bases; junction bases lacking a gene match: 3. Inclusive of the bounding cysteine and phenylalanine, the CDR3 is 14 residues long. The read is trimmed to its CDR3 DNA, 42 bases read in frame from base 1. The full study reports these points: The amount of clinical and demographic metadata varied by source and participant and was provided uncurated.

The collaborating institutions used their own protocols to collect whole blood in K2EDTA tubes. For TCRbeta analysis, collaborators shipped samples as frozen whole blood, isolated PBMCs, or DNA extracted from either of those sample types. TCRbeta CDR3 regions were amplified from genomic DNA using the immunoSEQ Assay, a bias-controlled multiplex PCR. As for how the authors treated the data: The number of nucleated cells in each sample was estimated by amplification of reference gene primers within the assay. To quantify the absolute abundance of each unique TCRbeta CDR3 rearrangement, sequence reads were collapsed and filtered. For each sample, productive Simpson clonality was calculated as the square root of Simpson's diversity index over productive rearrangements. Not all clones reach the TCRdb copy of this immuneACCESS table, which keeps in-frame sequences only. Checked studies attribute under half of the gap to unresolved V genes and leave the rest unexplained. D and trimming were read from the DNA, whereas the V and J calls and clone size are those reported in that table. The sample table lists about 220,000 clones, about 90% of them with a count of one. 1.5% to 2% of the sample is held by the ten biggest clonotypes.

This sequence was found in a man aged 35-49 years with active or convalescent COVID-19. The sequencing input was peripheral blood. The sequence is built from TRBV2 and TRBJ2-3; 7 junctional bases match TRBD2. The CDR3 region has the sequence CASRTSASTDTQYF. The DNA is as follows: TGTGCCAGCAGAACTAGCGCCAGCACAGATACGCAGTATTTT. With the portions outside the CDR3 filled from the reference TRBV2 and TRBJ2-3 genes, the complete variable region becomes EPEVTQTPSHQVTQMGQEVILRCVPISNHLYFYWYRQILGQKVEFLVSFYNNEISEKSEIFDDQFSVERPDGSNFTLKIRSTKLEDSAMYFCASRTSASTDTQYFGPGTRLTVL.